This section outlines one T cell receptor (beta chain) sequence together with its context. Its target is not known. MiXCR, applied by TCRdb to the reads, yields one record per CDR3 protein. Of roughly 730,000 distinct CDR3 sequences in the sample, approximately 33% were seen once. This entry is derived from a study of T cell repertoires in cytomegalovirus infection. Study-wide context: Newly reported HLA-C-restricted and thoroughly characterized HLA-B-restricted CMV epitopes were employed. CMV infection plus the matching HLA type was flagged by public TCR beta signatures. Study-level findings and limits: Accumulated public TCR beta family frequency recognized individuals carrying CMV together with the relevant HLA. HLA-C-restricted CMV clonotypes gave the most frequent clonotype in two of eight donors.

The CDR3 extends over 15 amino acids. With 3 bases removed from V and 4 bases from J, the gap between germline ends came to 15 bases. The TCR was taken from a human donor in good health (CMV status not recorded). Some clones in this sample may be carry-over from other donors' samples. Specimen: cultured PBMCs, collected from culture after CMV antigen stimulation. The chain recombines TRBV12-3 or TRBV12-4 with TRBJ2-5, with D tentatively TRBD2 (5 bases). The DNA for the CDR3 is TGTGCCAGCAGTTTCAAATCTGCGGGTAGAGAGACCCAGTACTTC. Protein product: CASSFKSAGRETQYF.